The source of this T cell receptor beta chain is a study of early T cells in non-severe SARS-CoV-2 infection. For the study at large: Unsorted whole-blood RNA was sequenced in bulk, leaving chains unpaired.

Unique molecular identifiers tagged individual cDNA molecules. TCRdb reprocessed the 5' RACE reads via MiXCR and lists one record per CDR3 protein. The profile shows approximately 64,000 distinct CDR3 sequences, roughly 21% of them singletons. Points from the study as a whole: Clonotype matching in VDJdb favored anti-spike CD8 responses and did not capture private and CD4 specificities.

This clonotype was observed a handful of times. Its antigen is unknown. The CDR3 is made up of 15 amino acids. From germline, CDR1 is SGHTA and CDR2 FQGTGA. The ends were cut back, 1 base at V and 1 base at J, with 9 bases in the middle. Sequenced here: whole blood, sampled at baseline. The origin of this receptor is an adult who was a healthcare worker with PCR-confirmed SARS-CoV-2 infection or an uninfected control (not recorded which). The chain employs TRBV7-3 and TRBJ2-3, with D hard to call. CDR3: CASSLRGTGTDTQYF. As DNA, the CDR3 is TGTGCCAGCAGCTTAAGGGGTACAGGCACAGATACGCAGTATTTT.